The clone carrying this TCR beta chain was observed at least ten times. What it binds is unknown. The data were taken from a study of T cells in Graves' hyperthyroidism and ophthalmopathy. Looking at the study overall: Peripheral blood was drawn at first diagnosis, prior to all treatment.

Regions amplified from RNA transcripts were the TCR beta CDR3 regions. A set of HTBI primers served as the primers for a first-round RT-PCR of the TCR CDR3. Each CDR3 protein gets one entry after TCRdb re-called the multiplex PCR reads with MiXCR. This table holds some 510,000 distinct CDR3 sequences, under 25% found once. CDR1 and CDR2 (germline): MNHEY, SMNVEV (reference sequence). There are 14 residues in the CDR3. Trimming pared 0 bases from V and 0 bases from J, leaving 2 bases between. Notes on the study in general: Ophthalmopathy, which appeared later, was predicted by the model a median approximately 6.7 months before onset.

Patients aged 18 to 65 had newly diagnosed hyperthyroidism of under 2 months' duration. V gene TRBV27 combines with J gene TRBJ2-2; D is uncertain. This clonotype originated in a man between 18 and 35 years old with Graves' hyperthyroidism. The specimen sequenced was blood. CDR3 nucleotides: TGTGCCAGCAGTTTATCAGCGAACACCGGGGAGCTGTTTTTT. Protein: CASSLSANTGELFF.